What follows are 12 T cell receptor beta chains derived from one specimen sequenced in a study of CD8+CD57+ T cells in acquired aplastic anemia. CD8+CD57+ cell expansion, shown by flow cytometry, had occurred in the patients selected for sequencing. The use of genomic DNA as template underpinned the TCR beta VDJ and CDR3 profiling. TCRdb recomputed calls from the reads with MiXCR, one row per CDR3 protein. The table shows over 150,000 distinct CDR3 sequences, with around 63% occurring only once. Sample: sorted CD4+, CD8+, or CD8+CD57+ T cells (not recorded which) from PBMCs. Every receptor here comes from a human donor with aplastic anemia.

V is TRBV10-3 and J is TRBJ1-2, with a possible D match to TRBD1 (5 bases). V lost 5 bases to trimming and J lost 4 bases, with 11 bases between them. Germline CDR1 reads ENHRY; CDR2 reads SYGVKD. This CDR3 has 13 amino acids. The CDR3 reads CAISNGRAYGYTF. The CDR3 region has the DNA TGTGCCATCAGTAACGGCAGGGCCTATGGCTACACCTTC.

This clonotype showed up just a few times. The rearrangement uses TRBV20-1 and TRBJ2-7; TRBD2 matches at 7 bases. CDR1 and CDR2 (germline): DFQATT, SNEGSKA (reference sequence). Trimming at V came to 4 bases and at J to 2 bases, leaving 2 bases not matched to a gene. The CDR3 runs 12 residues. The CDR3 is CSAKRGPYEQYF. In nucleotides, the CDR3 is TGCAGTGCTAAGCGGGGTCCCTACGAGCAGTACTTC.

This clonotype was observed a handful of times. The V and J genes are TRBV20-1 and TRBJ2-5; TRBD2 is a possible D gene (7 bases). V gave up 3 bases and J gave up 10 bases, with 24 bases separating them. This CDR3 region has 15 residues. Germline CDR1 is DFQATT and CDR2 is SNEGSKA (reference sequence). CDR3 in amino acids: CSARGGPASLVGQYF. DNA for the CDR3: TGCAGTGCTAGGGGGGGGCCAGCATCCCTTGTTGGCCAGTACTTC.

This clonotype was picked up a small number of times. The rearrangement joins TRBV10-2 to TRBJ2-7, with 8 nucleotides matching TRBD1. The length of the CDR3 is 14 residues. Germline CDR1 and CDR2: WSHSY and SAAADI. J was trimmed by 2 bases and V by 7 bases; bases with no gene match: 7. In DNA, the CDR3 is TGCGCCAGCATAAGCACAGGGGGGACCTACGAGCAGTACTTC. The encoded protein is CASISTGGTYEQYF.

This clonotype was seen more than once but under ten times. The chain couples TRBV7-8 to TRBJ2-7; D is possibly TRBD2 (5 bases). Trimming stripped 1 base from V and 4 bases from J, with 14 bases between. Germline values: CDR1 SGHVS, CDR2 FQNEAQ. The CDR3 consists of 15 residues. CDR3 nucleotide sequence: TGTGCCAGCAGCTTAGTTCCGCGGGCCGGGTACGAGCAGTACTTC. Its translation: CASSLVPRAGYEQYF.

The V and J genes are TRBV24-1 and TRBJ1-5; D remains ambiguous. From germline, CDR1 is KGHDR and CDR2 SFDVKD. The CDR3 is 15 residues long. Deletions cut 11 bases from V and 4 bases from J, with 20 bases between. The CDR3 sequence is CASSLDGYPNQPQHF. Written as DNA, the CDR3 is TGTGCCAGCAGCTTGGACGGTTACCCGAATCAGCCCCAGCATTTT.

This clonotype occurred a few times. The chain employs TRBV14 and TRBJ2-7; 10 bases are a match to TRBD2. Germline assignment: CDR1 SGHDN and CDR2 FVKESK. The CDR3 extends over 18 amino acids. The J segment lost 5 bases and the V segment lost 4 bases, leaving 17 bases of the junction unmatched. CDR3 in DNA: TGTGCCAGCAGCCGGTACGGGGCTAGCGGGAGAAGTCGTAACGAGCAGTACTTC. Its translation: CASSRYGASGRSRNEQYF.

The chain carries TRBV24-1 and TRBJ2-1; D gene uncertain. Germline V gene sequence: CDR1 KGHDR, CDR2 SFDVKD. Trimming removed 4 bases at V and 1 base at J, with 13 bases between. The CDR3 totals 16 residues. DNA of the CDR3: TGTGCCACCAGTGACCCCGGCGGCGAGTCCTACAATGAGCAGTTCTTC. It is translated as CATSDPGGESYNEQFF.

The gene calls are TRBV20-1 and TRBJ1-1, with a tentative D call TRBD1 (5 bases). Germline loops: CDR1 DFQATT, CDR2 SNEGSKA (reference sequence). V shed 3 bases and J shed 3 bases, with 11 bases lying between them. The CDR3 totals 13 residues. CDR3 sequence: CSARPVGDTEAFF. CDR3 in DNA: TGCAGTGCTAGGCCGGTAGGGGACACTGAAGCTTTCTTT.

There are many counts of this clonotype. The V gene is TRBV10-2, the J gene TRBJ1-2; D call uncertain. The V and J ends lost 4 bases and 1 base respectively, with 10 bases between them. Germline-derived CDR1 and CDR2 are WSHSY and SAAADI. This CDR3 comprises 14 residues. Written as DNA, the CDR3 is TGCGCCAGCAGTGTGACCGCTTTTAACTATGGCTACACCTTC. Translation: CASSVTAFNYGYTF.

This clonotype showed up many times. The V call is TRBV6-6, the J call TRBJ2-1; D is perhaps TRBD2 (5 bases). Germline V gene lookup returns CDR1 MNHNY and CDR2 SVGAGI (reference sequence). Trimming shortened V by 2 bases and J by 4 bases, and 12 bases separated the two germline ends. The length of the CDR3 is 15 residues. CDR3 loop: CASSYLEPGYNEQFF. The CDR3 region has the DNA TGTGCCAGCAGTTACCTCGAACCGGGGTACAATGAGCAGTTCTTC.

This clonotype was observed a few times. The chain recombines TRBV6-2 or TRBV6-3 with TRBJ2-2; no firm D call. The CDR3 contains 15 residues. Germline lookup yields CDR1 MNHEY and CDR2 SVGEGT. The germline V and J ends were trimmed by 6 bases and 0 bases, with 11 bases remaining between them. CDR3 sequence: CASSWKFPNTGELFF. The CDR3 DNA sequence: TGTGCCAGCAGCTGGAAATTCCCGAACACCGGGGAGCTGTTTTTT.